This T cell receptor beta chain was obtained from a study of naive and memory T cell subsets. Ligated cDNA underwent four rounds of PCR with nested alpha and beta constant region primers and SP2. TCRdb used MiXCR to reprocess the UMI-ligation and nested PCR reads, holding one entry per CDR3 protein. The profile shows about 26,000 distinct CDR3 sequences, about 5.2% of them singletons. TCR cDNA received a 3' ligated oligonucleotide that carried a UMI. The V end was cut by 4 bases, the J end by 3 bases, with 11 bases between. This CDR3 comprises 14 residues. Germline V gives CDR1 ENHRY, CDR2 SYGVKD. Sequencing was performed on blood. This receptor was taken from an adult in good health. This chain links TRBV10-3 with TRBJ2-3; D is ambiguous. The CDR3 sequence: CAISGGGRTDTQYF. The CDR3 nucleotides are TGTGCCATCAGTGGTGGCGGTCGAACAGATACGCAGTATTTT.